Below, 18 T cell receptor beta chains from the same sample are listed, as sequenced in a study of T cell repertoires in cytomegalovirus infection. TCRdb reanalysed the reads using MiXCR and keeps one entry per CDR3 protein. Here the sample spans more than 650,000 distinct CDR3 sequences, roughly 36% being singletons. The sample consisted of PBMCs. The origin of the receptors is a human donor in good health (CMV status not recorded). Some clones in this sample may be carry-over from other donors' samples.

This clonotype was observed once. The chain has TRBV20-1 and TRBJ1-1; possible D gene TRBD1, 5 bases. Germline CDR1 DFQATT, CDR2 SNEGSKA (reference sequence). The CDR3 contains 14 residues. V lost 6 bases and J 4 bases, leaving 18 bases between the germline ends. Written as DNA, the CDR3 is TGCAGTGCCCAGAATCCAGGGCCGACCACTGAAGCTTTCTTT. This codes for CSAQNPGPTTEAFF.

This sequence joins TRBV28 and TRBJ2-5, with D perhaps TRBD1 (7 bases). The CDR3 consists of 13 residues. Trimming took 8 bases from V and 4 from J, leaving 14 bases between them. Germline lookup yields CDR1 MDHEN and CDR2 SYDVKM. The CDR3 here is CASFQGGRETQYF. Here the CDR3 DNA reads TGTGCCAGCTTCCAGGGGGGAAGAGAGACCCAGTACTTC.

J is TRBJ1-6 and V is TRBV27; TRBD1 aligns across 8 bases. The CDR3 is made up of 16 amino acids. The germline V gene encodes CDR1 MNHEY and CDR2 SMNVEV (reference sequence). With V trimmed by 4 bases and J by 6 bases, 8 bases remained unmatched. CDR3 protein: CASSWGTGQANSPLHF. The CDR3 DNA reads as TGTGCCAGCAGTTGGGGTACGGGACAGGCTAATTCACCCCTCCACTTT.

The V call is TRBV20-1, the J call TRBJ1-6, with 9 bases matching TRBD1. Germline V gene sequence: CDR1 DFQATT, CDR2 SNEGSKA (reference sequence). The V gene end was trimmed by 0 bases and the J gene end by 7 bases; junction bases not matched to a gene: 10. This CDR3 has 17 amino acids. The CDR3 spells CSARDFPWTGANSPLHF. Written as DNA, the CDR3 is TGCAGTGCTAGAGACTTCCCCTGGACAGGGGCCAATTCACCCCTCCACTTT.

A word on this clonotype: This could be a read error, since a much larger clone is one nucleotide away. CDR3 nucleotides: TGTGCCAGCAGCTTAAGTTTACCGGTACCCCACAATGAGCAGTTCTTC. This encodes CASSLSLPVPHNEQFF. This rearrangement joins TRBV7-8 to TRBJ2-1; D is uncertain. The germline V gene has CDR1 SGHVS and CDR2 FQNEAQ. The CDR3 is 16 residues long. Trimming took off 2 bases at V and 5 bases at J, with 16 bases between the two ends.

This chain joins TRBV27 and TRBJ2-2; either TRBD1 or TRBD2 may supply D (7 bases each). Germline CDR1 MNHEY, CDR2 SMNVEV (reference sequence). This CDR3 comprises 16 residues. The V end was cut by 5 bases, the J end by 4 bases, with 17 bases between. CDR3 DNA: TGTGCCAGCAGTCCCCAGGGGGGGAGCACCACCGGGGAGCTGTTTTTT. Translated, it gives CASSPQGGSTTGELFF.

The V call is TRBV12-3 or TRBV12-4, the J call TRBJ1-2, with 7 bases lining up with TRBD1. This CDR3 spans 15 amino acids. V trimming: 5 bases; J trimming: 3 bases; junction bases outside the gene matches: 9. CDR3 nucleotide sequence: TGTGCCAGCAGTATAAAGGACAGGCGGCACTATGGCTACACCTTC. Its translation is CASSIKDRRHYGYTF.

This chain links TRBV5-1 with TRBJ2-3; TRBD1 agrees at 11 bases. Trimming at V came to 4 bases and at J to 3 bases, leaving 7 bases not matched to a gene. The CDR3 runs 16 residues. Germline CDR1 and CDR2: SGHRS and YFSETQ. CDR3 sequence (DNA): TGCGCCAGCAGCCGTAGCGGACAGGGGGCGACAGATACGCAGTATTTT. It yields the protein CASSRSGQGATDTQYF.

This clonotype appeared many times. This chain uses TRBV11-1 with TRBJ1-1; 7 bases fit TRBD1. This CDR3 has 15 amino acids. After removal of 5 bases from V and 0 bases from J, the junction contained 6 bases not matched to a gene. Germline assignment: CDR1 SGHAT and CDR2 FQDESV (reference sequence). CDR3 residues: CASSPRGVMNTEAFF. The CDR3 region has the DNA TGTGCCAGCAGCCCCAGGGGGGTAATGAACACTGAAGCTTTCTTT.

The chain uses TRBV9 and TRBJ1-2, with D hard to call. CDR3 size: 15 residues. Trimming left V 3 bases short and J 0 bases short, with 12 bases between. CDR1 is SGDLS, CDR2 YYNGEE, per germline. CDR3 coding DNA: TGTGCCAGCAGCGCCGAAGGGAGTACTAACTATGGCTACACCTTC. This encodes CASSAEGSTNYGYTF.

This clonotype was seen only a few times. The rearrangement links TRBV12-3 or TRBV12-4 to TRBJ2-5, with 16 nucleotides matching TRBD2. The CDR3 has 18 residues. J was trimmed by 5 bases and V by 7 bases; bases with no gene match: 13. CDR3 in amino acids: CASIRTGTSGRADETQYF. The CDR3 bases are TGTGCCAGCATTCGGACCGGGACTAGCGGGAGGGCCGACGAGACCCAGTACTTC.

Comments on this clonotype: Without the conserved terminal phenylalanine or tryptophan, this CDR3 likely stems from a read error. V usage is TRBV27 and J usage is TRBJ1-2, with 9 bases aligning to TRBD1. CDR3 length equals 15 residues. From germline, CDR1 is MNHEY and CDR2 SMNVEV (reference sequence). Trimming cost V 3 bases and J 6 bases; bases outside gene matches: 8. The CDR3 reads CASSLYTGGIHGYTL. The CDR3 DNA is TGTGCCAGCAGTTTGTATACAGGGGGCATTCATGGCTACACCTTA.

V is TRBV12-3 or TRBV12-4 and J is TRBJ1-5, with no clear D. The CDR3 runs 13 residues. V was clipped by 6 bases and J by 4 bases, with 10 bases between them. CDR3 sequence (DNA): TGTGCCAGCAGGCAAAATAAAAATCAGCCCCAGCATTTT. It yields the protein CASRQNKNQPQHF.

The gene calls are TRBV6-5 and TRBJ1-1, with D maybe TRBD1 (5 bases). The CDR3 contains 14 residues. Germline V gives CDR1 MNHEY, CDR2 SVGAGI. The V end lost 2 bases, the J end lost 4 bases, and 11 bases lay between the germline ends. The CDR3 DNA follows: TGTGCCAGCAGTTACCGGGGGGTGAGCACTGAAGCTTTCTTT. As protein: CASSYRGVSTEAFF.

The rearrangement uses TRBV24-1 and TRBJ2-7; perhaps D is TRBD1 or TRBD2 (5 bases each). CDR3 length: 15 residues. Germline assignment: CDR1 KGHDR and CDR2 SFDVKD. V gave up 4 bases and J gave up 4 bases, with 16 bases separating them. CDR3 sequence: CATSDHGTGGYEQYF. The CDR3, as DNA: TGTGCCACCAGTGACCACGGGACGGGCGGATACGAGCAGTACTTC.

The CDR3 protein is CATPDSGTGELFF. CDR3 in DNA: TGTGCCACCCCGGACAGTGGCACCGGGGAGCTGTTTTTT. The rearrangement uses TRBV28 and TRBJ2-2; D may be TRBD1 (6 bases). CDR3 length: 13 residues. Per germline, CDR1 MDHEN and CDR2 SYDVKM. The V end was cut by 10 bases, the J end by 4 bases, with 13 bases between.

In its sample, this clonotype was seen many times. The chain is built from TRBV12-3 or TRBV12-4 and TRBJ2-7; D is unresolved. CDR3 length: 14 amino acids. Trimming removed 1 base from V and 3 bases from J, with 10 bases in between. Written as DNA, the CDR3 is TGTGCCAGCAGTTTAGTGGATTCCTTCTACGAGCAGTACTTC. Residues: CASSLVDSFYEQYF.

The chain carries TRBV12-3 or TRBV12-4 and TRBJ2-4, with 9 bases fitting TRBD1. V was clipped by 5 bases and J by 7 bases; unmatched bases: 6. The CDR3 sequence is 14 residues long. The CDR3 loop reads CASSRTGDLNIQYF. The CDR3 region has the DNA TGTGCCAGCAGTCGGACAGGGGATTTGAACATTCAGTACTTC.